This TCR beta chain emerged from a study of radiation and T cells in renal cell carcinoma. Sequenced by immunoSEQ multiplex PCR; TCRdb stores in-frame clones only, minus some. The data show 150,000 to 200,000 clones, with about 87% seen just once and roughly 10% held by the top ten. Trimming shortened V by 3 bases and J by 2 bases, and 9 bases separated the two germline ends. The CDR3 has 13 residues. The germline V gene encodes CDR1 SGDLS and CDR2 YYNGEE. Time point described: blood 4 weeks post-SBRT, at nephrectomy. The treatment is: 15 Gy SBRT to primary tumor, nephrectomy 4 weeks later. The clonotype originates from a woman in her forties or fifties with renal cell carcinoma. The sequencing here drew on blood, taken from a patient whose treatment included radiotherapy and nephrectomy. V usage is TRBV9 and J usage is TRBJ2-7, with a tentative D call TRBD2 (5 bases). The CDR3 here is CASSGTGTYEQYF. The CDR3 coding sequence is TGTGCCAGCAGCGGCACGGGAACCTACGAGCAGTACTTC.